The 19 T cell receptor beta chains given below trace back to one sample, sequenced in a study of identical twins. TCRdb called the 5' RACE reads again in MiXCR, with one record for every CDR3 protein. The table has 600,000 to 850,000 distinct CDR3 sequences, 18% seen once; the top ten hold 13%. Another study also made use of these data, one on T cells expressing NK-cell markers.

The sequenced material came from PBMCs. The receptors shown here come from a woman under 30 in good health.

This clonotype turned up a few times. This chain uses TRBV12-3 or TRBV12-4 with TRBJ1-5; D remains ambiguous. This CDR3 has 16 amino acids. Trimming pared 2 bases from V and 2 bases from J, leaving 13 bases between. CDR3 DNA sequence: TGTGCCAGCAGTTTAATGGTCAGAGAGGGCAATCAGCCCCAGCATTTT. Amino acid sequence: CASSLMVREGNQPQHF.

There are a few counts of this clonotype. This sequence joins TRBV5-1 and TRBJ2-2; 10 bases line up with TRBD2. V dropped 4 bases and J dropped 5; count of bases not matched to a gene: 5. The CDR3 spans 15 residues. Per germline, CDR1 SGHRS and CDR2 YFSETQ. The DNA of the CDR3 is TGCGCCAGCAGCGTACTAGCGGGAAATACCGGGGAGCTGTTTTTT. Translating gives CASSVLAGNTGELFF.

V is TRBV12-3 or TRBV12-4 and J is TRBJ1-1; D is perhaps TRBD1 (6 bases). V lost 2 bases, J lost 3 bases, and 10 bases lay in between. The length of the CDR3 is 14 residues. The CDR3 sequence is CASSLIRGHTEAFF. The CDR3 DNA reads as TGTGCCAGCAGTTTAATTCGGGGGCACACTGAAGCTTTCTTT.

The V call is TRBV29-1, the J call TRBJ2-4; D is unresolved. Deletions cut 2 bases from V and 8 bases from J, with 10 bases between. The CDR3 length is 12 residues. Germline CDR1 SQVTM, CDR2 ANQGSEA. The CDR3 DNA follows: TGCAGCGTTGAACGTCTTTCGGACATTCAGTACTTC. Protein product: CSVERLSDIQYF.

This chain links TRBV5-5 with TRBJ2-7, with no clear D. There are 15 residues in the CDR3. CDR1 SGHKS and CDR2 YYEKEE come from the germline V gene (reference sequence). The V and J ends lost 1 base and 5 bases respectively, with 16 bases between them. The CDR3 sequence: CASSLLNSFTDEQYF. In nucleotides, the CDR3 is TGTGCCAGCAGCTTGTTAAATTCATTCACCGACGAGCAGTACTTC.

The chain recombines TRBV11-2 with TRBJ1-1; tentative D call: TRBD1 (6 bases). The V end was cut by 1 base, the J end by 9 bases, with 21 bases between. Germline CDR1 reads SGHAT; CDR2 reads FQNNGV. The CDR3 is 16 amino acids. The CDR3 loop reads CASSLVSSRQALQAFF. The CDR3 DNA reads TGTGCCAGCAGCTTAGTCTCCAGCCGACAGGCCCTCCAAGCTTTCTTT.

There are a few counts of this clonotype. The V gene is TRBV4-2, the J gene TRBJ2-7, with 11 bases lining up with TRBD2. The CDR3 sequence is 16 residues long. Germline V gene lookup returns CDR1 LGHNA and CDR2 YNFKEQ. J was trimmed by 6 bases and V by 6 bases; bases with no gene match: 13. In DNA, the CDR3 is TGTGCCAGCAGGACACTAGCGGGGGAGGTAGTAAGCGAGCAGTACTTC. This gives the protein CASRTLAGEVVSEQYF.

The chain has TRBV20-1 and TRBJ2-7; 9 bases align to TRBD2. The germline V gene encodes CDR1 DFQATT and CDR2 SNEGSKA (reference sequence). CDR3 length: 17 amino acids. The V and J ends lost 3 bases and 7 bases, in that order; junction bases with no gene match: 19. The CDR3 spells CSARVPRAGGSPREQYF. The CDR3 nucleotides are TGCAGTGCTAGGGTCCCTAGAGCGGGGGGCTCACCGCGGGAGCAGTACTTC.

In regard to this clonotype: One end of the junction is discordant with germline, which a read error may explain. The chain recombines TRBV27 with TRBJ2-5; no reliable D call. This CDR3 comprises 16 residues. Germline CDR1 and CDR2: MNHEY and SMNVEV (reference sequence). In DNA, the CDR3 is TGTGCCAGCAGTCGCATCCACTACCCGTACCAAGAGACCCTGTACTTC. Its protein product is CASSRIHYPYQETLYF.

This clonotype showed up just a few times. V gene TRBV6-1 combines with J gene TRBJ2-5; possible D gene TRBD2, 5 bases. Germline V CDR1 and CDR2: MNHNS, SASEGT. This CDR3 has 13 amino acids. V shed 6 bases and J shed 4 bases, with 12 bases lying between them. The CDR3 region is CASRTGSSETQYF. The DNA of the CDR3 is TGTGCCAGCAGGACGGGGAGTTCAGAGACCCAGTACTTC.

This clonotype was seen a handful of times. CDR3 residues: CASTSLRLSVGSGELFF. CDR3 DNA sequence: TGTGCCAGCACCTCTTTGCGGCTCAGTGTCGGATCCGGGGAGCTGTTTTTT. The chain couples TRBV6-1 to TRBJ2-2, with D hard to call. This CDR3 has 17 residues. The germline gives CDR1 MNHNS, CDR2 SASEGT. V gave up 7 bases and J gave up 6 bases, with 24 bases separating them.

This clonotype showed up just a few times. The rearrangement uses TRBV20-1 and TRBJ1-1; D call uncertain. The CDR3 covers 10 residues. The germline CDR1 and CDR2 sequences are DFQATT and SNEGSKA (reference sequence). With 0 bases removed from V and 12 bases from J, the gap between germline ends came to 8 bases. Here the CDR3 reads CSARDKETFF. For the CDR3, the DNA is TGCAGTGCTAGAGATAAAGAGACTTTCTTT.

This chain links TRBV6-1 with TRBJ2-1; the match to TRBD2 covers 12 bases. The CDR3 runs to 15 residues. Germline V gene data show CDR1 as MNHNS and CDR2 as SASEGT. The V gene end was trimmed by 3 bases and the J gene end by 7 bases; junction bases not matched to a gene: 4. The CDR3 DNA sequence: TGTGCCAGCAGTGAGACTAGCGGGAGCAATAATGAGCAGTTCTTC. Translation gives CASSETSGSNNEQFF.

The chain employs TRBV3-1 and TRBJ1-2; weak D call: TRBD1 (6 bases). This CDR3 has 16 residues. Germline lookup yields CDR1 LGHDT and CDR2 YNNKEL (reference sequence). Trimming removed 0 bases at V and 3 bases at J, with 14 bases between. The CDR3, as DNA: TGTGCCAGCAGCCAAGATTGGGGCGCAGGGGACTATGGCTACACCTTC. Its protein product is CASSQDWGAGDYGYTF.

V is TRBV20-1 and J is TRBJ2-5; 8 bases line up with TRBD2. The germline gives CDR1 DFQATT, CDR2 SNEGSKA (reference sequence). This CDR3 contains 14 residues. Trimming took 3 bases from V and 5 from J; bases not matched to a gene: 8. In DNA, the CDR3 is TGCAGTGCTAGGTCCGGGGGGGTGTTGGAGACCCAGTACTTC. Translation gives CSARSGGVLETQYF.

The J gene is TRBJ1-1, the V gene TRBV12-3 or TRBV12-4, with 8 bases matching TRBD1. CDR3 length: 14 amino acids. Germline trimming cut 6 bases from V and 3 bases from J; bases unmatched to any gene: 6. The CDR3 nucleotides are TGTGCCAGCAGAGACGACAGGGGATACACTGAAGCTTTCTTT. This translates into CASRDDRGYTEAFF.

This clonotype was observed a handful of times. The chain combines TRBV12-3 or TRBV12-4 with TRBJ2-3, with 10 bases aligning to TRBD1. V was clipped by 8 bases and J by 4 bases; unmatched bases: 9. This CDR3 is 15 amino acids long. The CDR3 nucleotides read TGTGCCAGCTGCCAGTTAGGGACAGGGGCAGATACGCAGTATTTT. Its protein product is CASCQLGTGADTQYF.

The rearrangement links TRBV18 to TRBJ2-7; 9 bases line up with TRBD2. This CDR3 is built from 14 residues. With V trimmed by 4 bases and J by 2 bases, 3 bases remained unmatched. Germline CDR1 is KGHSH and CDR2 is LQKENI. Written as DNA, the CDR3 is TGTGCCAGCTCACGACTAGCGGTTACCTACGAGCAGTACTTC. Amino acid sequence: CASSRLAVTYEQYF.

The rearrangement joins TRBV5-1 to TRBJ2-4, with 8 bases matching TRBD1. The V gene's germline CDR1 is SGHRS and CDR2 YFSETQ. V lost 3 bases to trimming and J lost 7 bases; unmatched junction nucleotides: 3. CDR3 length: 13 residues. CDR3 region: CASSSRTGNIQYF. The DNA for the CDR3 is TGCGCCAGCAGCTCCCGGACAGGGAACATTCAGTACTTC.